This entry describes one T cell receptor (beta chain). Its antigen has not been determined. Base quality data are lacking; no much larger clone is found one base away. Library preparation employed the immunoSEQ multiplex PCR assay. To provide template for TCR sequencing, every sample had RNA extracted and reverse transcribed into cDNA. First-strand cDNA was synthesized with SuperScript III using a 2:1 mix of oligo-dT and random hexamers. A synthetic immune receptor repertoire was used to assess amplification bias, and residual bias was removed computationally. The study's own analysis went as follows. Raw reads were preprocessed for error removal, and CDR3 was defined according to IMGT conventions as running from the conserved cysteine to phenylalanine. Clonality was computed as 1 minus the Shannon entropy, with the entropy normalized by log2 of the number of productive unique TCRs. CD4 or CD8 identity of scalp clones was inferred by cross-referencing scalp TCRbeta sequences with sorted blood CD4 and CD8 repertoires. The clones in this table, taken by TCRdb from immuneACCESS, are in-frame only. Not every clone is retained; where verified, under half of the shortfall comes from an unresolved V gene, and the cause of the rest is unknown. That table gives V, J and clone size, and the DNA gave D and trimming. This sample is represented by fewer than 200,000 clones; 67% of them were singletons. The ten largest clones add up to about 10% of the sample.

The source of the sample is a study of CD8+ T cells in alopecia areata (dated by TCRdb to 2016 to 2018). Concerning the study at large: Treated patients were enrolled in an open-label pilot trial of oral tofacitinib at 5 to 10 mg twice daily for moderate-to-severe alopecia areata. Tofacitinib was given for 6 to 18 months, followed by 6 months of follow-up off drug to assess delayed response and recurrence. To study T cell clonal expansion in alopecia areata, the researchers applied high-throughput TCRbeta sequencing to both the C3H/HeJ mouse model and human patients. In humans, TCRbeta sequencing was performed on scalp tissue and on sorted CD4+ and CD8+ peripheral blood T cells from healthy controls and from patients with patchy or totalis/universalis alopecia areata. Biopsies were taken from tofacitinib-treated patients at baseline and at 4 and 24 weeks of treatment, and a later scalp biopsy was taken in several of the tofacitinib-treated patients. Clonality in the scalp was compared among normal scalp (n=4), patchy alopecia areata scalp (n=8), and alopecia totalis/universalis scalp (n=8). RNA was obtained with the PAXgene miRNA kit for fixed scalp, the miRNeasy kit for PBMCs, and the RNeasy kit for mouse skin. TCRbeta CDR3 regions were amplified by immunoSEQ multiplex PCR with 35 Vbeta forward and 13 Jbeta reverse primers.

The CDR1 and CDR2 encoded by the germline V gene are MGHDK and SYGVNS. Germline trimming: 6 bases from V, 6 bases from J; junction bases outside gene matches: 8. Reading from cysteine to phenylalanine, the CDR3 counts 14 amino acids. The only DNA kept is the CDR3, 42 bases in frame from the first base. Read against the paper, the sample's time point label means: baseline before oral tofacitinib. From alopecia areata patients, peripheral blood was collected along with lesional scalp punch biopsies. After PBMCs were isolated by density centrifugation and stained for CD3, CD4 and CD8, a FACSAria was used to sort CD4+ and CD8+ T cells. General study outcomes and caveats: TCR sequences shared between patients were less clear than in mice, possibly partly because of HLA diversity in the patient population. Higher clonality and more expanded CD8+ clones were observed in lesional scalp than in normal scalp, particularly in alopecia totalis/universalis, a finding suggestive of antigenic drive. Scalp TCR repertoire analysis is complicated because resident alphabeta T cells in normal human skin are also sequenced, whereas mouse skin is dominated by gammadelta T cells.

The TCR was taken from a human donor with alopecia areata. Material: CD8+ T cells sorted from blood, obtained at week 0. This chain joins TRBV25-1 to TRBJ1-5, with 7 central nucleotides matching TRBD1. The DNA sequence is TGTGCCAGCAGGGCTCAGGGGGTTGGTCAGCCCCAGCATTTT. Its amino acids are CASRAQGVGQPQHF.